The TCR beta chain under discussion was sequenced for a study of shared clonotypes between healthy human individuals. Findings and limits, study-wide: Generally, naive subsets (rather than memory subsets) showed larger estimated richness.

Using roughly 180 ng DNA, approximately 30,000 T cell genomes, the sorted-subset replicate PCRs were run. Data came from immunoSEQ multiplex PCR; TCRdb stores just in-frame clones and leaves some out. The table has around 2.5 million clones, 90% to 95% seen once. About this clone: The antigen is not known.

CDR3 length: 17 amino acids. Trimming left V 3 bases short and J 6 bases short, with 24 bases between. Germline V CDR1 and CDR2: SGHVS, FNYEAQ. This receptor was identified in a man younger than 35 in good health. Some clones in this sample may be carry-over from other donors' samples. Sequenced sample: naive CD4+ T cells from PBMCs. The sample's subset: CD45RA+ positively selected. The chain has TRBV7-6 and TRBJ2-7, with TRBD2 as a possible D gene (5 bases). CDR3 sequence reads: CASSFGGGPAEPIEQYF. In DNA, the CDR3 is TGTGCCAGCAGCTTCGGAGGAGGTCCGGCTGAACCCATCGAGCAGTACTTC.